One sample yielded the 8 T cell receptor beta chains listed below, sequenced in a study of glioma-infiltrating T cells. Amplification of TCR alpha and beta CDR3 regions from RNA used iRepertoire nested multiplex PCR. TCRdb redid the calling of the multiplex PCR reads with MiXCR, one entry per CDR3 protein. The table includes around 99,000 distinct CDR3 sequences, 25% detected once. Specimen: glioma tissue, nonneoplastic brain tissue, or PBMCs (not recorded which). All receptors come from a human donor with low-grade glioma or glioblastoma, undergoing nonglioma brain surgery, or in good health (not recorded which).

This clonotype was counted at least ten times. The genes are TRBV4-3 and TRBJ2-1; TRBD2 matches 15 bases. The germline CDR1 and CDR2 sequences are LGHNA and YSLEER. The CDR3 is 20 amino acids. Losses at the gene ends were 4 bases for V and 8 bases for J; bases not matched to a gene: 18. CDR3 DNA: TGCGCCAGCAGCCTACAACTCACGCCCGGGACTAGCGGGAGGTTAGATGAGCAGTTCTTC. Translating it yields CASSLQLTPGTSGRLDEQFF.

This clonotype was seen repeatedly, ten times or more. J is TRBJ1-2 and V is TRBV20-1, with D possibly TRBD1 on 5 matching bases. Trimming took 3 bases from V and 4 from J, leaving 12 bases between them. CDR3 length: 13 amino acids. The V gene's germline CDR1 is DFQATT and CDR2 SNEGSKA (reference sequence). CDR3 coding DNA: TGCAGTGCTAGCCGGGACCTAAGCTATGGCTACACCTTC. It codes for CSASRDLSYGYTF.

This clonotype has just a few counts. The chain has TRBV29-1 and TRBJ2-7; a possible D gene is TRBD2 (7 bases). Germline CDR1 SQVTM, CDR2 ANQGSEA. This CDR3 contains 13 residues. Trimming left V 5 bases short and J 5 bases short, with 16 bases between. The CDR3 sequence: CSVQTRGAHEQYF. The CDR3 bases are TGCAGCGTTCAAACCCGGGGGGCCCACGAGCAGTACTTC.

A few counts support this clonotype. V gene TRBV4-2 combines with J gene TRBJ2-1; no reliable D call. Trimming pared 0 bases from V and 9 bases from J, leaving 12 bases between. There are 14 residues in the CDR3. CDR1 and CDR2 from the germline V gene are LGHNA and YNFKEQ. CDR3 sequence reads: CASSQEVTSVEQFF. The CDR3 bases are TGTGCCAGCAGCCAAGAGGTTACGAGCGTTGAGCAGTTCTTC.

This clonotype was seen repeatedly, ten times or more. The V gene is TRBV27, the J gene TRBJ2-5, with D hard to call. This CDR3 has 14 amino acids. Deletions cut 5 bases from V and 2 bases from J, with 12 bases between. Germline CDR1 reads MNHEY; CDR2 reads SMNVEV (reference sequence). The CDR3 DNA follows: TGTGCCAGCAGTCTTCTGACAAGGCAAGAGACCCAGTACTTC. As protein: CASSLLTRQETQYF.

There are many counts of this clonotype. The V call is TRBV29-1, the J call TRBJ1-5, with D hard to call. V was clipped by 6 bases and J by 0 bases, with 9 bases between them. The CDR3 consists of 13 residues. Germline CDR1 reads SQVTM; CDR2 reads ANQGSEA. CDR3 nucleotide sequence: TGCAGCGTGGCAGGAACTAGCAATCAGCCCCAGCATTTT. Translating gives CSVAGTSNQPQHF.

This clonotype was observed many times. The rearrangement links TRBV18 to TRBJ2-7; D gene ambiguous. The CDR3 has 15 amino acids. Germline V gene sequence: CDR1 KGHSH, CDR2 LQKENI. V was trimmed by 5 bases and J by 3 bases, leaving 17 bases between them. CDR3 sequence reads: CASSAATGPLYEQYF. The CDR3 DNA is TGTGCCAGCTCAGCTGCCACCGGACCCCTCTACGAGCAGTACTTC.

Remarks on this clonotype: A much bigger clone sits one base away, suggesting this may be a read error. The rearrangement uses TRBV4-1 and TRBJ1-3; no definite D call. The CDR3 length is 14 residues. CDR1 is MGHRA, CDR2 YSYEKL, per germline. CDR3 residues: CASTNIASRNTIYF. In DNA, the CDR3 is TGCGCCAGCACCAATATCGCCTCTAGAAACACCATATATTTT.